The 2 T cell receptor beta chains listed next were all sequenced from one sample in a study of siplizumab effects on memory and regulatory T cells. TCRdb's table, derived via immunoSEQ multiplex PCR, lists solely in-frame clones and lacks some. Seen here are approximately 92,000 clones, 85% to 95% observed once, and the top ten hold approximately 1.2%. The sequenced material came from non-Treg CD4+ T cells sorted from blood. The receptors shown here come from a human donor in good health.

CDR3 coding DNA: TGTGCCAGCAGCCCCAGCGGGAGTGCAGATACGCAGTATTTT. Protein: CASSPSGSADTQYF. V and J are TRBV7-7 and TRBJ2-3, with 8 positions matching TRBD2. Germline V gene lookup returns CDR1 SSHAT and CDR2 FNYEAQ (reference sequence). The J segment lost 4 bases and the V segment lost 5 bases, leaving 5 bases of the junction unmatched. The CDR3 has 14 amino acids.

This clone was detected once. This chain links TRBV27 with TRBJ1-1, with unresolved D. Germline CDR1 MNHEY, CDR2 SMNVEV (reference sequence). The V end was cut by 3 bases, the J end by 1 base, with 9 bases between. CDR3 size: 14 residues. This chain's CDR3 is CASSFVQTNTEAFF. CDR3 DNA: TGTGCCAGCAGTTTTGTCCAGACGAACACTGAAGCTTTCTTT.